Below are 25 T cell receptor beta chains sequenced from a single sample in a study of shared clonotypes between healthy human individuals. Terminally differentiated effector memory CD45RA+ cells were excluded by CCR7 positive selection of CD45RO-negative cells. TCRdb keeps only in-frame clones here, not all; method: immunoSEQ multiplex PCR. The sample shows roughly 1,800,000 clones, about 95% of them seen only once. Input material: naive CD8+ T cells sorted from blood. These receptors all stem from a young man in good health.

The V gene is TRBV6-5, the J gene TRBJ2-7, with D possibly matching TRBD2 (5 bases). V was clipped by 4 bases and J by 2 bases, with 9 bases between them. The CDR3 spans 13 residues. CDR1 and CDR2 (germline): MNHEY, SVGAGI. In DNA, the CDR3 is TGTGCCAGCAGTTTAGCGTCCCCCTACGAGCAGTACTTC. This codes for CASSLASPYEQYF.

Comment on this clone: The junction shows a germline mismatch at one end, possibly a read error. The rearrangement uses TRBV7-7 and TRBJ2-5, with D perhaps matching TRBD2 (7 bases). The length of the CDR3 is 16 residues. The V gene's germline CDR1 is SSHAT and CDR2 FNYEAQ (reference sequence). The CDR3 nucleotides read TGTGCTAGCAGCTCGGAGTTGGGGGGGCCCCAAGAGACCCAGTACTTC. This encodes CASSSELGGPQETQYF. The whole variable domain, filled in from reference TRBV7-7 and TRBJ2-5, reads GAGVSQSPRYKVTKRGQDVTLRCDPISSHATLYWYQQALGQGPEFLTYFNYEAQPDKSGLPSDRFSAERPEGSISTLTIQRTEQRDSAMYRCASSSELGGPQETQYFGPGTRLLVL.

This clone was seen only once. V gene TRBV30 combines with J gene TRBJ2-5; D might be TRBD1 or TRBD2, each matching 5 bases. CDR1 is GTSNPN and CDR2 is SVGIG in the germline V gene (reference sequence). The CDR3 totals 14 residues. V was trimmed by 0 bases and J by 1 base, leaving 9 bases between them. CDR3 DNA: TGTGCCTGGAGTGTCTCAGGGACCCAAGAGACCCAGTACTTC. Protein sequence: CAWSVSGTQETQYF. The whole variable domain, remainder taken from reference TRBV30 and TRBJ2-5, is SQTIHQWPATLVQPVGSPLSLECTVEGTSNPNLYWYRQAAGRGLQLLFYSVGIGQISSEVPQNLSASRPQDRQFILSSKKLLLSDSGFYLCAWSVSGTQETQYFGPGTRLLVL.

This chain connects TRBV6-5 to TRBJ2-1; 7 nucleotides agree with TRBD1. V lost 5 bases and J lost 8; bases outside the gene matches: 12. The germline gives CDR1 MNHEY, CDR2 SVGAGI. The length of the CDR3 is 15 residues. As DNA, the CDR3 is TGTGCCAGCAGTCCACAGGGGTTTTTTGTCGATGAGCAGTTCTTC. Translation gives CASSPQGFFVDEQFF.

The chain recombines TRBV11-2 with TRBJ2-7; D is unresolved. In germline, CDR1 is SGHAT, CDR2 FQNNGV. The CDR3 is 14 residues long. Trimming took 1 base from V and 3 from J, leaving 10 bases between them. CDR3 bases: TGTGCCAGCAGCTTAGCGGCCAGCCACTACGAGCAGTACTTC. Its protein product is CASSLAASHYEQYF.

V and J are TRBV30 and TRBJ2-4; no firm D call. The V gene's germline CDR1 is GTSNPN and CDR2 SVGIG (reference sequence). V gave up 1 base and J gave up 0 bases, with 10 bases separating them. The CDR3 is made up of 15 amino acids. CDR3 residues: CAWSDWELAKNIQYF. CDR3 bases: TGTGCCTGGAGTGATTGGGAACTAGCCAAAAACATTCAGTACTTC.

J is TRBJ2-2 and V is TRBV19; tentatively, D is TRBD2 (7 bases). The length of the CDR3 is 16 residues. Germline CDR1 reads LNHDA; CDR2 reads SQIVND (reference sequence). Deletions cut 4 bases from V and 3 bases from J, with 15 bases between. The CDR3 loop reads CASSTGVGRDTGELFF. In DNA form, the CDR3 reads TGTGCCAGTAGTACAGGGGTAGGGAGGGACACCGGGGAGCTGTTTTTT.

This chain uses TRBV5-4 with TRBJ1-2; no clear D gene. The length of the CDR3 is 16 residues. V lost 2 bases, J lost 6 bases, and 20 bases lay in between. Per the germline V gene, CDR1 is SGHNT and CDR2 is YYREEE (reference sequence). CDR3 nucleotide sequence: TGTGCCAGCAGCTTCTCGGGCAGCGAGGTATTTGATGGCTACACCTTC. Its translation: CASSFSGSEVFDGYTF.

The chain joins TRBV5-6 to TRBJ2-6; 10 bases are a match to TRBD2. V was pared by 3 bases and J by 0 bases, with 3 bases of the junction left unmatched. The CDR3 runs to 17 residues. From germline, CDR1 is SGHDT and CDR2 YYEEEE. CDR3 protein: CASSWGLALSGANVLTF. The CDR3 nucleotides are TGTGCCAGCAGCTGGGGACTAGCGCTCTCTGGGGCCAACGTCCTGACTTTC.

The chain links TRBV13 to TRBJ2-7; D is uncertain. This CDR3 has 13 amino acids. The germline V and J ends were trimmed by 0 bases and 2 bases, with 5 bases remaining between them. Germline V gene lookup returns CDR1 PRHDT and CDR2 FYEKMQ (reference sequence). The CDR3 protein is CASSLGHTYEQYF. The CDR3 DNA reads as TGTGCCAGCAGCTTAGGCCACACCTACGAGCAGTACTTC. Supplemented by reference TRBV13 and TRBJ2-7, the full variable domain reads AAGVIQSPRHLIKEKRETATLKCYPIPRHDTVYWYQQGPGQDPQFLISFYEKMQSDKGSIPDRFSAQQFSDYHSELNMSSLELGDSALYFCASSLGHTYEQYFGPGTRLTVT.

The V call is TRBV19, the J call TRBJ2-7, with D maybe TRBD1 (5 bases). Per germline, CDR1 LNHDA and CDR2 SQIVND (reference sequence). The CDR3 consists of 14 residues. V dropped 5 bases and J dropped 3 bases, with 14 bases sitting between them. The CDR3 loop is CASSPRVSHYEQYF. Here the CDR3 DNA reads TGTGCCAGTAGTCCCAGGGTCTCTCACTACGAGCAGTACTTC.

The chain links TRBV27 to TRBJ2-2; weak D call: TRBD1 (6 bases). Germline values: CDR1 MNHEY, CDR2 SMNVEV (reference sequence). This CDR3 is built from 17 residues. Trimming pared 5 bases from V and 4 bases from J, leaving 20 bases between. CDR3 DNA: TGTGCCAGCAGTCTAAGTCCGGGACAAGCATTCACCGGGGAGCTGTTTTTT. This codes for CASSLSPGQAFTGELFF.

The chain joins TRBV4-1 to TRBJ1-4; 7 bases are shared with TRBD1. The CDR3 contains 15 residues. Trimming took 2 bases from V and 7 from J; bases not matched to a gene: 7. Germline loops: CDR1 MGHRA, CDR2 YSYEKL. The CDR3 nucleotides read TGCGCCAGCAGCCAACAAACAGGGGTGGGTGAAAAACTGTTTTTT. It yields the protein CASSQQTGVGEKLFF.

For this clone: Other nucleotide sequences from this sample produce the same CDR3. The gene calls are TRBV7-9 and TRBJ2-5; D gene uncertain. The V gene lost 2 bases and the J gene lost 3 bases, with 4 bases spanning the gap. The CDR3 runs to 12 residues. Germline V gene lookup returns CDR1 SEHNR and CDR2 FQNEAQ (reference sequence). CDR3 sequence reads: CASSLREETQYF. DNA for the CDR3: TGTGCCAGCAGCTTAAGGGAAGAGACCCAGTACTTC.

This clone was detected once. J is TRBJ1-5 and V is TRBV6-5; the D gene is possibly TRBD1 (6 bases). V was clipped by 8 bases and J by 1 base, with 12 bases between them. The CDR3 totals 14 residues. Germline values: CDR1 MNHEY, CDR2 SVGAGI. The CDR3 nucleotides are TGTGCCAGCGGGGGGGCGGGCAGCAATCAGCCCCAGCATTTT. Translation gives CASGGAGSNQPQHF.

V gene TRBV27 combines with J gene TRBJ1-1; TRBD1 aligns across 7 bases. CDR1 is MNHEY, CDR2 SMNVEV, per germline (reference sequence). This CDR3 contains 17 residues. V lost 7 bases to trimming and J lost 3 bases; unmatched junction nucleotides: 17. CDR3 DNA: TGTGCCAGCACTAAAAGTACAGGGGCATTCGCTTACACTGAAGCTTTCTTT. Its protein is CASTKSTGAFAYTEAFF.

V is TRBV4-1 and J is TRBJ1-1, with D unclear. The germline V gene has CDR1 MGHRA and CDR2 YSYEKL. Trimming stripped 0 bases from V and 2 bases from J, with 10 bases between. The CDR3 runs 15 residues. This chain's CDR3 is CASSQEVQINTEAFF. The CDR3 DNA is TGCGCCAGCAGCCAAGAGGTACAGATAAACACTGAAGCTTTCTTT.

The rearrangement joins TRBV11-2 to TRBJ2-7; no clear D gene. This CDR3 has 16 amino acids. The V end was cut by 0 bases, the J end by 0 bases, with 12 bases between. Germline CDR1 SGHAT, CDR2 FQNNGV. CDR3 DNA sequence: TGTGCCAGCAGCTTAGACAGCTACCCGAGCTCCTACGAGCAGTACTTC. Its translation: CASSLDSYPSSYEQYF.

For this clone: Other DNA sequences of this sample code for an identical CDR3. DNA for the CDR3: TGTGCCAGCAGTTTATCCCAGGGGGCTAATTCACCCCTCCACTTT. Translating it yields CASSLSQGANSPLHF. The chain employs TRBV27 and TRBJ1-6; TRBD1 aligns across 8 bases. This CDR3 comprises 15 residues. Losses at the gene ends were 0 bases for V and 6 bases for J; bases not matched to a gene: 1. The germline V gene encodes CDR1 MNHEY and CDR2 SMNVEV (reference sequence).

The rearrangement uses TRBV12-5 and TRBJ2-7; 7 bases agree with TRBD2. After removal of 4 bases from V and 7 bases from J, the junction contained 16 bases not matched to a gene. The germline CDR1 and CDR2 sequences are LGHNT and FRNRAP. This CDR3 is built from 16 residues. The CDR3 sequence is CASGYPLGAGSVEQYF. CDR3 sequence (DNA): TGTGCTAGTGGTTACCCCCTGGGAGCGGGGTCCGTTGAGCAGTACTTC.

The chain carries TRBV6-6 and TRBJ2-1; 9 bases map to TRBD1. The CDR3 length is 14 residues. From germline, CDR1 is MNHNY and CDR2 SVGAGI (reference sequence). Trimming cost V 5 bases and J 4 bases; bases outside gene matches: 3. CDR3 DNA: TGTGCCAGCAGTACGGGACAGGGATACAATGAGCAGTTCTTC. Translating it yields CASSTGQGYNEQFF.

The rearrangement uses TRBV27 and TRBJ2-2, with D maybe TRBD1 (5 bases). Deletions cut 4 bases from V and 7 bases from J, with 13 bases between. Germline V CDR1 and CDR2: MNHEY, SMNVEV (reference sequence). The CDR3 is made up of 14 amino acids. CDR3: CASSSRQGNGELFF. CDR3 nucleotide sequence: TGTGCCAGCAGTTCACGGCAGGGAAACGGGGAGCTGTTTTTT.

The chain combines TRBV4-1 with TRBJ2-3, with D perhaps TRBD1 or TRBD2 (6 bases each). V gave up 0 bases and J gave up 8 bases, with 12 bases separating them. The germline V gene encodes CDR1 MGHRA and CDR2 YSYEKL. The CDR3 length is 14 residues. In nucleotides, the CDR3 is TGCGCCAGCAGCCAAGATGGGGGGCCAGGTACGCAGTATTTT. As protein: CASSQDGGPGTQYF.

The gene calls are TRBV4-1 and TRBJ1-1, with D perhaps matching TRBD1 (6 bases). This CDR3 spans 15 amino acids. V lost 3 bases and J 2 bases, leaving 13 bases between the germline ends. In germline, CDR1 is MGHRA, CDR2 YSYEKL. The CDR3 DNA reads TGCGCCAGCAGCCAGGCCCAGGGGCTCAACACTGAAGCTTTCTTT. It yields the protein CASSQAQGLNTEAFF.

The rearrangement links TRBV5-1 to TRBJ2-7, with TRBD1 matching 7 bases. From germline, CDR1 is SGHRS and CDR2 YFSETQ. The CDR3 is 14 residues long. V lost 2 bases, J lost 3 bases, and 5 bases stayed unmatched. The DNA of the CDR3 is TGCGCCAGCAGCTTTAGGGACAGCAACTACGAGCAGTACTTC. As protein: CASSFRDSNYEQYF.